The T cell receptor (beta chain) described here comes from a study of blood T cell repertoires in COVID-19. Across the whole study: The United States, Italy and Spain supplied acute and convalescent COVID-19 samples. PBMCs, B-cell-depleted T cells, or T cells were the source of the cDNA or gDNA that made up the material.

Under the authors' procedure: Estimated nucleated cell counts came from reference gene primer amplification. Only in-frame clones appear in the TCRdb table, and some are missing; sequencing was by immunoSEQ multiplex PCR. The V and J calls and clone size come from that table; D and trimming were worked out from the DNA. Among some 220,000 clones listed, about 93% were seen once. This clone was observed a handful of times. The Seattle site enrolled patients during active infection and followed them longitudinally. Germline-derived CDR1 and CDR2 are SNHLY and FYNNEI. The CDR3 sequence is 16 residues long. V trimming: 6 bases; J trimming: 4 bases; junction bases outside the gene matches: 9.

Sequenced input: peripheral blood. This TCR was sampled from a man aged 25 to 45 with COVID-19, enrolled during active disease. The chain uses TRBV2 and TRBJ1-6; the match to TRBD1 covers 7 bases. DNA of the CDR3: TGTGCCAGCAGCGGGGCCGGGACAGATTATAATTCACCCCTCCACTTT. Amino acid sequence: CASSGAGTDYNSPLHF. The variable domain in full, with the rest retrieved from reference TRBV2 and TRBJ1-6, is EPEVTQTPSHQVTQMGQEVILRCVPISNHLYFYWYRQILGQKVEFLVSFYNNEISEKSEIFDDQFSVERPDGSNFTLKIRSTKLEDSAMYFCASSGAGTDYNSPLHFGNGTRLTVT.